The 17 T cell receptor beta chains presented below share a single source sample, sequenced in a study of blood T cell repertoires in COVID-19. Generated by immunoSEQ multiplex PCR, the TCRdb table keeps only in-frame clones and is missing some. The repertoire consists of around 160,000 clones, with around 75% occurring once and the leading ten covering approximately 14%. Sequences were obtained from peripheral blood. All receptors derive from an elderly woman with acute or convalescent COVID-19.

V is TRBV5-1 and J is TRBJ2-5; 8 bases fit TRBD1. Germline V lookup: CDR1 SGHRS, CDR2 YFSETQ. The V and J ends lost 4 bases and 5 bases, in that order; junction bases with no gene match: 4. The CDR3 has 13 amino acids. CDR3 sequence reads: CASSLTGGETQYF. The CDR3 DNA reads as TGCGCCAGCAGCCTTACAGGGGGGGAGACCCAGTACTTC. The full variable domain, rest sourced from reference TRBV5-1 and TRBJ2-5, is KAGVTQTPRYLIKTRGQQVTLSCSPISGHRSVSWYQQTPGQGLQFLFEYFSETQRNKGNFPGRFSGRQFSNSRSEMNVSTLELGDSALYLCASSLTGGETQYFGPGTRLLVL.

This chain connects TRBV12-5 to TRBJ1-1, with D perhaps matching TRBD1 (6 bases). This CDR3 has 14 residues. Trimming stripped 1 base from V and 10 bases from J, with 16 bases between. The germline CDR1 and CDR2 sequences are LGHNT and FRNRAP. The CDR3 region has the DNA TGTGCTAGTGGTTTGGATAACAGGGTTTCTGGAGCTTTCTTT. This translates into CASGLDNRVSGAFF.

This sequence joins TRBV18 and TRBJ1-5; D is ambiguous. V lost 6 bases and J lost 5, with 11 bases in between. The CDR3 has 13 amino acids. Germline lookup yields CDR1 KGHSH and CDR2 LQKENI. As DNA, the CDR3 is TGTGCCAGCTCCCCTAGGAGCGATCAGCCCCAGCATTTT. As protein: CASSPRSDQPQHF.

The chain is built from TRBV7-8 and TRBJ2-7; 9 bases match TRBD1. The germline CDR1 and CDR2 sequences are SGHVS and FQNEAQ. V lost 3 bases, J lost 5 bases, and 17 bases stayed unmatched. The CDR3 loop spans 18 amino acids. CDR3 residues: CASSFTRPRDRVSHEQYF. As DNA, the CDR3 is TGTGCCAGCAGCTTCACCCGCCCGCGGGACAGGGTGAGTCACGAGCAGTACTTC.

This chain links TRBV18 with TRBJ1-6; D possibly corresponds to TRBD1 (6 bases). The ends were cut back, 3 bases at V and 5 bases at J, with 11 bases in the middle. Germline V gene lookup returns CDR1 KGHSH and CDR2 LQKENI. The CDR3 contains 15 residues. CDR3 bases: TGTGCCAGCTCACCGGGGGCCTTTGATAATTCACCCCTCCACTTT. Translation: CASSPGAFDNSPLHF.

The J gene is TRBJ2-5, the V gene TRBV24-1; no definite D call. V lost 3 bases and J 1 base, leaving 8 bases between the germline ends. The CDR3 consists of 14 residues. Per germline, CDR1 KGHDR and CDR2 SFDVKD. This CDR3 reads CATSDVLSQETQYF. CDR3 nucleotides: TGTGCCACCAGTGATGTACTATCCCAAGAGACCCAGTACTTC.

The chain uses TRBV28 and TRBJ2-1; 8 bases map to TRBD2. After removal of 1 base from V and 5 bases from J, the junction contained 7 bases not matched to a gene. The CDR3 sequence is 16 residues long. The germline gives CDR1 MDHEN, CDR2 SYDVKM. The DNA for the CDR3 is TGTGCCAGCAGTTTATCAGCGGGAGACGGGGACAATGAGCAGTTCTTC. Its translation is CASSLSAGDGDNEQFF.

J is TRBJ1-6 and V is TRBV6-5; 7 bases align to TRBD1. J gave up 7 bases and V 4 bases, and 4 bases lay outside the gene matches. From germline, CDR1 is MNHEY and CDR2 SVGAGI. CDR3 size: 14 residues. CDR3 DNA: TGTGCCAGCAGTTGGGACAGAACCAATTCACCCCTCCACTTT. This translates into CASSWDRTNSPLHF.

CDR3 loop: CASSFGGGAPNYGYTF. CDR3 sequence (DNA): TGTGCCAGCAGTTTTGGAGGGGGCGCCCCAAACTATGGCTACACCTTC. This rearrangement joins TRBV27 to TRBJ1-2; 7 bases align to TRBD1. Germline V CDR1 and CDR2: MNHEY, SMNVEV (reference sequence). After removal of 3 bases from V and 2 bases from J, the junction contained 9 bases not matched to a gene. The CDR3 totals 16 residues.

The chain recombines TRBV18 with TRBJ2-1; D gene ambiguous. This CDR3 has 12 amino acids. V lost 0 bases, J lost 7 bases, and 4 bases lay in between. The germline gives CDR1 KGHSH, CDR2 LQKENI. The CDR3 DNA reads TGTGCCAGCTCACCACCTTTAAATGAGCAGTTCTTC. It codes for CASSPPLNEQFF.

The rearrangement joins TRBV6-5 to TRBJ1-4; D perhaps matches TRBD1 (6 bases). The germline V gene encodes CDR1 MNHEY and CDR2 SVGAGI. This CDR3 spans 15 amino acids. The germline V and J ends were trimmed by 2 bases and 6 bases, with 13 bases remaining between them. CDR3 region: CASSYTTGKDEKLFF. For the CDR3, the DNA is TGTGCCAGCAGTTACACCACAGGGAAGGATGAAAAACTGTTTTTT.

In its sample, this clone was seen once. The rearrangement links TRBV6-2 or TRBV6-3 to TRBJ2-7, with D perhaps TRBD2 (5 bases). Looked up from germline, CDR1 is MNHEY and CDR2 is SVGEGT. The CDR3 is 14 residues long. V was clipped by 5 bases and J by 2 bases, with 13 bases between them. The CDR3 protein is CASSPDRRTYEQYF. The CDR3 DNA sequence: TGTGCCAGCAGTCCGGACCGGAGGACCTACGAGCAGTACTTC.

The chain is built from TRBV18 and TRBJ1-2; tentatively, D is TRBD1 (5 bases). This CDR3 has 16 residues. V shed 3 bases and J shed 4 bases, with 18 bases lying between them. Per germline, CDR1 KGHSH and CDR2 LQKENI. The chain's CDR3 is CASSPDRGEGGYGYTF. DNA of the CDR3: TGTGCCAGCTCACCCGATCGGGGGGAAGGCGGCTATGGCTACACCTTC.

J is TRBJ2-1 and V is TRBV5-1; 12 nucleotides match TRBD2. Germline V gene data show CDR1 as SGHRS and CDR2 as YFSETQ. The CDR3 sequence is 16 residues long. Unmatched junction bases numbered 10, after V lost 4 bases and J lost 8 bases. CDR3 residues: CASSAGGTSGYYEQFF. DNA for the CDR3: TGCGCCAGCAGCGCGGGAGGGACTAGCGGGTACTATGAGCAGTTCTTC.

V usage is TRBV15 and J usage is TRBJ1-1; weak D call: TRBD1 (6 bases). The V gene lost 0 bases and the J gene lost 4 bases, with 6 bases spanning the gap. In germline, CDR1 is LNHNV, CDR2 YYDKDF (reference sequence). The CDR3 runs to 13 residues. CDR3 residues: CATSREGATEAFF. DNA for the CDR3: TGTGCCACCAGCAGAGAGGGGGCCACTGAAGCTTTCTTT.

The V and J genes are TRBV5-5 and TRBJ2-1, with D maybe TRBD2 (5 bases). Trimming removed 2 bases from V and 0 bases from J, with 6 bases in between. Germline V CDR1 and CDR2: SGHKS, YYEKEE (reference sequence). The CDR3 is 14 amino acids. The CDR3 DNA reads TGTGCCAGCAGCTTTCGGGACTCCTACAATGAGCAGTTCTTC. This translates into CASSFRDSYNEQFF.

The V gene is TRBV3-1 (or the pseudogene TRBV3-2), the J gene TRBJ2-1; maybe TRBD2 (6 bases). The V gene's germline CDR1 is LGHDT and CDR2 YNNKEL (reference sequence). V dropped 1 base and J dropped 15 bases, with 13 bases sitting between them. CDR3 length equals 12 residues. The CDR3 coding sequence is TGTGCCAGCAGCCAAGCCGGGGAGGTTGGGTTCTTC. It codes for CASSQAGEVGFF.